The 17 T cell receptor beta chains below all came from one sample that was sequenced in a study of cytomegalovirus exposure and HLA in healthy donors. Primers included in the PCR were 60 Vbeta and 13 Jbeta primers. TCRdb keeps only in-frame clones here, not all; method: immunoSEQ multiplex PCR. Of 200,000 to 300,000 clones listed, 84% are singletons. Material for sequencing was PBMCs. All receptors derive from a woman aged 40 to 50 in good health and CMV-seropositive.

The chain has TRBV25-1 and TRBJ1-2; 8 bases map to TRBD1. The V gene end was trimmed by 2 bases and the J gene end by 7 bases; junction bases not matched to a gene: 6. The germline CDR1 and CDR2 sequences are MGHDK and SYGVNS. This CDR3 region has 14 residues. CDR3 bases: TGTGCCAGCAGTGAACCAAGACAGGGGTTTGGCTACACCTTC. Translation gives CASSEPRQGFGYTF.

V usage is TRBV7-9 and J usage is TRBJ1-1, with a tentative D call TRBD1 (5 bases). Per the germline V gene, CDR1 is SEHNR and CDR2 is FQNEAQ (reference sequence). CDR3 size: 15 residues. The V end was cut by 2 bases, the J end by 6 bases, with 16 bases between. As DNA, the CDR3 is TGTGCCAGCAGCTTACGAACGCCGTTCAGGGCTGAAGCTTTCTTT. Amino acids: CASSLRTPFRAEAFF. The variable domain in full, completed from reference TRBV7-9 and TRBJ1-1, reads DTGVSQNPRHKITKRGQNVTFRCDPISEHNRLYWYRQTLGQGPEFLTYFQNEAQLEKSRLLSDRFSAERPKGSFSTLEIQRTEQGDSAMYLCASSLRTPFRAEAFFGQGTRLTVV.

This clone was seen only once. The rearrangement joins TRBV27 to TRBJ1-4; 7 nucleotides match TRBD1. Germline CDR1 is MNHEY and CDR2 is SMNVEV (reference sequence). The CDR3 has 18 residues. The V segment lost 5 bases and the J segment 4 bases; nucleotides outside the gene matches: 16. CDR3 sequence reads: CASSRMDRSEAFNEKLFF. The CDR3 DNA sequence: TGTGCCAGCAGTAGAATGGACAGGTCCGAAGCTTTTAATGAAAAACTGTTTTTT. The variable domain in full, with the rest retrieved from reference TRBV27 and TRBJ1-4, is EAQVTQNPRYLITVTGKKLTVTCSQNMNHEYMSWYRQDPGLGLRQIYYSMNVEVTDKGDVPEGYKVSRKEKRNFPLILESPSPNQTSLYFCASSRMDRSEAFNEKLFFGSGTQLSVL.

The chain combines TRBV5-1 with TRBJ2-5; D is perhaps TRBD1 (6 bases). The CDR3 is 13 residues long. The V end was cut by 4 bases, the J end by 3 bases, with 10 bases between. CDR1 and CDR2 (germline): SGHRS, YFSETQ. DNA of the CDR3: TGCGCCAGCAGCACCTCAGGGGAAGAGACCCAGTACTTC. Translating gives CASSTSGEETQYF.

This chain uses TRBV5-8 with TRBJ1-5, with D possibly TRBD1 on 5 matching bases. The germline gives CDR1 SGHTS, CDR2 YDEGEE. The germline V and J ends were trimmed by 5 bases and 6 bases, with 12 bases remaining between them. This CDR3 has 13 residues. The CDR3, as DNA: TGTGCCAGCAGTCCCAGGGTCCGTCAGCCCCAGCATTTT. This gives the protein CASSPRVRQPQHF.

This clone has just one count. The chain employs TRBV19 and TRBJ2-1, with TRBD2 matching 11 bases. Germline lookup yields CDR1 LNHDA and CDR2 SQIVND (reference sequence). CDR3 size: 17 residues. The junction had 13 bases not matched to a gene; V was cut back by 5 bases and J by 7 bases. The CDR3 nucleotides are TGTGCCAGTAGTTTACTCCGGCTAGCGGGAGGTAGTAATGAGCAGTTCTTC. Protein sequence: CASSLLRLAGGSNEQFF.

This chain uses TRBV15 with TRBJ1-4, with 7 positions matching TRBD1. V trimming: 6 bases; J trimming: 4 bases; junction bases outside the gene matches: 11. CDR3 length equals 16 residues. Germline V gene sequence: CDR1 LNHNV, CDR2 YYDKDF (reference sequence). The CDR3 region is CATRTGQVRYNEKLFF. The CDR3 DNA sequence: TGTGCCACCAGGACAGGACAGGTACGATATAATGAAAAACTGTTTTTT.

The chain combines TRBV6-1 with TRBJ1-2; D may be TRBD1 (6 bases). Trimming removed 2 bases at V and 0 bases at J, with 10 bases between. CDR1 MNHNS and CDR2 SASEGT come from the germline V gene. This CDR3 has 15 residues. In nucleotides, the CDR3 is TGTGCCAGCAGTGAACGGACAGAAGCTAACTATGGCTACACCTTC. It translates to CASSERTEANYGYTF.

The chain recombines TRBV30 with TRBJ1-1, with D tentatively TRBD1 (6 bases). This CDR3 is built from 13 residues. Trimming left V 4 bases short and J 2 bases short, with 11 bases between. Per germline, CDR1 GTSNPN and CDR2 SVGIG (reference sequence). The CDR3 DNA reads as TGTGCCTGGACCCAGGGACAAAACACTGAAGCTTTCTTT. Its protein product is CAWTQGQNTEAFF.

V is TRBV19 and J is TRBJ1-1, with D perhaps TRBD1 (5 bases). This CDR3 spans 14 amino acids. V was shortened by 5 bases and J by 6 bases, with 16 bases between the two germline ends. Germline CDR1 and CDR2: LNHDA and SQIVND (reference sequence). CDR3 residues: CASSHPVPGSEAFF. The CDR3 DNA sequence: TGTGCCAGTAGTCATCCGGTCCCAGGGTCTGAAGCTTTCTTT.

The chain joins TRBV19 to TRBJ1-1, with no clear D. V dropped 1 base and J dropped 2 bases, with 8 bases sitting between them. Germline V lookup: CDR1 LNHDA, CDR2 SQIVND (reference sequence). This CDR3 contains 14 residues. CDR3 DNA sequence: TGTGCCAGTAGTATAGGATTGAGAAACACTGAAGCTTTCTTT. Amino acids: CASSIGLRNTEAFF.

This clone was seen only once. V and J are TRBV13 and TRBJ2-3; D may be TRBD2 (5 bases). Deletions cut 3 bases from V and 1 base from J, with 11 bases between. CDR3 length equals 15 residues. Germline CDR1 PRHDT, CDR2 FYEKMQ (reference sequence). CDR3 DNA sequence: TGTGCCAGCAGCTTGGAAGCGGCGGGCACAGATACGCAGTATTTT. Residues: CASSLEAAGTDTQYF.

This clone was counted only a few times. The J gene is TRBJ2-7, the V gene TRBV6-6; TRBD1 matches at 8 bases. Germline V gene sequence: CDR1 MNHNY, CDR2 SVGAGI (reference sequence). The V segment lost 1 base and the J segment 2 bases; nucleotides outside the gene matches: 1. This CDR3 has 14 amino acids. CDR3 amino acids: CASSYLGQAYEQYF. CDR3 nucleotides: TGTGCCAGCAGTTACTTGGGACAGGCCTACGAGCAGTACTTC.

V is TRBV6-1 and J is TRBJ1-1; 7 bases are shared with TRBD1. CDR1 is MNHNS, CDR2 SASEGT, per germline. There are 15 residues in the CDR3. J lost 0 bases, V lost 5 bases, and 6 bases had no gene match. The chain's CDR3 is CASSPGTVVNTEAFF. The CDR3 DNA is TGTGCCAGCAGTCCCGGGACAGTTGTGAACACTGAAGCTTTCTTT.

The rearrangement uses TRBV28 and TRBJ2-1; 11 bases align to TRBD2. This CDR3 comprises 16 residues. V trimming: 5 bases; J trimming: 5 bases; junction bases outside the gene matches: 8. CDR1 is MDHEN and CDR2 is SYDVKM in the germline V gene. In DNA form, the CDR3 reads TGTGCCAGCAGTCTACTCACTAGCGGGAGCGACAATGAGCAGTTCTTC. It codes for CASSLLTSGSDNEQFF.

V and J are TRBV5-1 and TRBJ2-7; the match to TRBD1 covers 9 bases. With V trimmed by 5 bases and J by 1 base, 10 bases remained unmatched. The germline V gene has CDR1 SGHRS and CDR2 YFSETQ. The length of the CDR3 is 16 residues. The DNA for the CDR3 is TGCGCCAGCAGTACTTCTGGAGGACAGGGGTCCTACGAGCAGTACTTC. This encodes CASSTSGGQGSYEQYF.

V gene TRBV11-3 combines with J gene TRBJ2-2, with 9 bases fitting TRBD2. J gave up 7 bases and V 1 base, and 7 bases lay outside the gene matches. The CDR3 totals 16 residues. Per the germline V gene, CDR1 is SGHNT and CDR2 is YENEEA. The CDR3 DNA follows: TGTGCCAGCAGCTTAGTTGGGCGGGAGGGCCTCGGGGAGCTGTTTTTT. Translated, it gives CASSLVGREGLGELFF.